A single T cell receptor beta chain is shown here with its context. Its specificity is unknown. Germline lookup yields CDR1 SQVTM and CDR2 ANQGSEA. The CDR3 runs 15 residues. The J segment lost 4 bases and the V segment lost 6 bases, leaving 4 bases of the junction unmatched. This entry is derived from a study of siplizumab effects on memory and regulatory T cells. Whole-study results and caveats: No functional test confirmed suppression by proliferating siplizumab-culture Tregs. A mean of around 69% of mappable alloreactive CD4+ clones were Treg-derived with siplizumab, compared with about 28% in controls. Naive T cells seemed more diverse than memory cells; they also seemed major alloresponse contributors.

The table came from immunoSEQ multiplex PCR; TCRdb's copy has only in-frame clones and leaves some out. The sample includes around 110,000 clones, approximately 94% of them seen just once. Material for sequencing was non-Treg CD4+ T cells sorted from blood. This chain connects TRBV29-1 to TRBJ2-3; 16 nucleotides agree with TRBD2. The sequence was obtained from a human donor in good health. CDR3 nucleotide sequence: TGCAGCGTGGGGACTAGCGGGGGGGTTGCAGATACGCAGTATTTT. This encodes CSVGTSGGVADTQYF.